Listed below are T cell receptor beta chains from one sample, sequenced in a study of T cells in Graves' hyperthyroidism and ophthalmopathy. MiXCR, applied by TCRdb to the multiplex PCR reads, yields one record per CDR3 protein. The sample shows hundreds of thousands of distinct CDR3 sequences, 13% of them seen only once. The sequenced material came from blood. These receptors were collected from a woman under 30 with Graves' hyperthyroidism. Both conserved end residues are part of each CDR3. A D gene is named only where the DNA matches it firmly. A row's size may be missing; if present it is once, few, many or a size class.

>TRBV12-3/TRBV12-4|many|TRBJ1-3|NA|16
TGTGCCAGCAGTCCCGGGACAAGGATCTCTGGAAACACCATATATTTT
CASSPGTRISGNTIYF
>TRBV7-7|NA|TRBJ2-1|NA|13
TGTGCTAGCAGCTTAGGGGCCTACAATGAGCAGTTCTTC
CASSLGAYNEQFF
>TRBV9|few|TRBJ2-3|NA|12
TGTGCCAGCAGCGTAGACGTAGATACGCAGTATTTT
CASSVDVDTQYF
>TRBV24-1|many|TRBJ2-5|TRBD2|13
TGTGCCACCAGTCGGGGGGGGAGCGAGACCCAGTACTTC
CATSRGGSETQYF
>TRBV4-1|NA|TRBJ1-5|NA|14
TGCGCCAGCAGCCAAGACAGCTACAATCAGCCCCAGCATTTT
CASSQDSYNQPQHF
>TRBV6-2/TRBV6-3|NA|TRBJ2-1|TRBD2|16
TGTGCCAGCAGTTACTTAGGTAGCGGGGCTTACAATGAGCAGTTCTTC
CASSYLGSGAYNEQFF
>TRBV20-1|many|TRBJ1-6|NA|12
TGCAGTGCTAGACAGGACGTATCACCCCTCCACTTT
CSARQDVSPLHF
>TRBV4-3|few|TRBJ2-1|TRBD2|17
TGCGCCAGCAGCCAAGATCGAAGCGGGAGCCAGAACAATGAGCAGTTCTTC
CASSQDRSGSQNNEQFF
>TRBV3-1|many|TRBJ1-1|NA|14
TGTGCCAGCAGCCAAGAGACACCCGCAACTGAAGCTTTCTTT
CASSQETPATEAFF
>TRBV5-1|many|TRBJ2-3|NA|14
TGCGCCAGCAGATCCGGGACGAGCACAGATACGCAGTATTTT
CASRSGTSTDTQYF
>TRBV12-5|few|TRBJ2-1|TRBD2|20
TGTGCTAGTGGTTTGGCAAGGACTAGCGGGGGGCCAAACTCCTACAATGAGCAGTTCTTC
CASGLARTSGGPNSYNEQFF
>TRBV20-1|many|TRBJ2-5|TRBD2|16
TGCAGTGCTAGTAGTGCCAGCGGGGTACTACAAGAGACCCAGTACTTC
CSASSASGVLQETQYF
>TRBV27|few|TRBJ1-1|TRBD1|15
TGTGCCAGCAGTTCCCTCGGACAGGCACGCACTGAAGCTTTCTTT
CASSSLGQARTEAFF
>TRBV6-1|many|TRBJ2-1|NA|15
TGTGCCAGCGGGAGTGGGGGGGCGGGGGCCAATGAGCAGTTCTTC
CASGSGGAGANEQFF
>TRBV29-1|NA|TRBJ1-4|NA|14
TGCAGCGTTGGGGCAGAGCCAACTAATGAAAAACTGTTTTTT
CSVGAEPTNEKLFF
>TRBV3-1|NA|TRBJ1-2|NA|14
TGTGCCAGCAGCCAGGGGGGCGCATCGAGTGGCTACACCTTC
CASSQGGASSGYTF
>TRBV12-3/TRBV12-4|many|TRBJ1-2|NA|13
TGTGCCAGCAGTAGGATCCCGTCGAGTGGCTACACCTTC
CASSRIPSSGYTF
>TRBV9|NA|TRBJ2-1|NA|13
TGTGCCAGCAGCGTAGATGAGTCGGGACTCGCGTTCTTC
CASSVDESGLAFF
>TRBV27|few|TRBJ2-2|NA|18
TGTGCCACACGTGATGCTTATCTTAGGGGCGCGAACACCGGGGAGCTGTTTTTT
CATRDAYLRGANTGELFF
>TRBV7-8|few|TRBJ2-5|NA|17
TGTGCCAGCAGCCAATTTTTAACGGGACCTACGAAAGAGACCCAGTACTTC
CASSQFLTGPTKETQYF
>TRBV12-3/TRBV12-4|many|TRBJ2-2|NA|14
TGTGCCAGCTCACCTCGGACGCACACCGGGGAGCTGTTTTTT
CASSPRTHTGELFF
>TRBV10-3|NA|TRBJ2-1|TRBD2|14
TGTGCCATCAGTGAGCCGACGACTAGCCGGGAGCAGTTCTTC
CAISEPTTSREQFF
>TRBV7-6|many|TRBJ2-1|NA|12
TGTGCCAGCAGCTTCCAGCTCAATGAGCAGTTCTTC
CASSFQLNEQFF
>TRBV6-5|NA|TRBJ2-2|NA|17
TGTGCCAGCAAGTTGCACGTCCCCGACTGGAACACCGGGGAGCTGTTTTTT
CASKLHVPDWNTGELFF
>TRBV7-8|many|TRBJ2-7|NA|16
TGTGCCAGCAGCTTAATTAGTTGGGGGCCACCCTACGAGCAGTACTTC
CASSLISWGPPYEQYF
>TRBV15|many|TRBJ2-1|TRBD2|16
TGTGCCACCAGCAGAGATAGTAGCGGGCCCTACAATGAGCAGTTCTTC
CATSRDSSGPYNEQFF